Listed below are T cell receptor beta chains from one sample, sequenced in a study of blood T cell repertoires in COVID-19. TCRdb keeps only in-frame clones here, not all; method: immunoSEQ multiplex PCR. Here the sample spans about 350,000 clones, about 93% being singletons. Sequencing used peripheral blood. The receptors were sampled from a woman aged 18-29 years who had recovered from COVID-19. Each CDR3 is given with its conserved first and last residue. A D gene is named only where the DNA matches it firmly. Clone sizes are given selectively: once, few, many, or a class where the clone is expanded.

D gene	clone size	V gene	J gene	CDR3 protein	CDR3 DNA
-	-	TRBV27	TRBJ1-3	CASSSGVYGNTIYF	TGTGCCAGCAGCTCAGGGGTTTATGGAAACACCATATATTTT
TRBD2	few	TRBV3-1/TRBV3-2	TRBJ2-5	CASSQDPGLGSETQYF	TGTGCCAGCAGCCAAGATCCGGGACTAGGTAGCGAGACCCAGTACTTC
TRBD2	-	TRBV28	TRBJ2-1	CASSFLTSGRNIRGYEQFF	TGTGCCAGCAGTTTTCTGACTAGCGGGAGGAATATAAGAGGCTATGAGCAGTTCTTC
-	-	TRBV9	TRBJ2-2	CASSVANRAGELFF	TGTGCCAGCAGCGTAGCTAACCGGGCCGGGGAGCTGTTTTTT
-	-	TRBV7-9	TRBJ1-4	CASRGGNEKLFF	TGTGCCAGCAGGGGAGGGAATGAAAAACTGTTTTTT
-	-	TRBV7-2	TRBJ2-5	CASSLPQDFQETQYF	TGTGCCAGCAGCTTGCCGCAGGACTTCCAAGAGACCCAGTACTTC
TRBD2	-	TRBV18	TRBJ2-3	CASSPTSGSNTDTQYF	TGTGCCAGCTCACCGACTAGCGGGAGTAACACAGATACGCAGTATTTT
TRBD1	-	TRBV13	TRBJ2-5	CASRATGTGRETQYF	TGTGCCAGCAGAGCAACCGGGACAGGGCGAGAGACCCAGTACTTC
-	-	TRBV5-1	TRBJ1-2	CASSARQNLDYGYTF	TGCGCCAGCAGCGCTAGACAGAATCTGGACTATGGCTACACCTTC
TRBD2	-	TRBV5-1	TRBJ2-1	CASSSGDIAGRNNEQFF	TGCGCCAGCAGCTCCGGAGATATAGCGGGAAGGAACAATGAGCAGTTCTTC
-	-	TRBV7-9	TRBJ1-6	CASSLRSIGDSPLHF	TGTGCCAGCAGCTTAAGGTCCATCGGGGATTCACCCCTCCACTTT
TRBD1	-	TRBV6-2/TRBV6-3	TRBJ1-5	CASSYRREGQRFYSNQPQHF	TGTGCCAGCAGTTACCGAAGAGAGGGACAGCGATTTTATAGCAATCAGCCCCAGCATTTT
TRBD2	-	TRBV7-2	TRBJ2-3	CASSLGLADSTDTQYF	TGTGCCAGCAGCTTAGGCCTAGCGGACAGCACAGATACGCAGTATTTT
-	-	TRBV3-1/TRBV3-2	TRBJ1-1	CASSPTTPGNTEAFF	TGTGCCAGCAGCCCTACCACGCCAGGGAACACTGAAGCTTTCTTT
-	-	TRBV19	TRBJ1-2	CASTSRDYGYTF	TGTGCCAGTACATCGAGGGACTATGGCTACACCTTC
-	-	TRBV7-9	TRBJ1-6	CASGSGTLNSPLHF	TGTGCCAGCGGATCCGGGACACTTAATTCACCCCTCCACTTT
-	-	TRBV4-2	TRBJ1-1	CASSQADGMNTEAFF	TGTGCCAGCAGCCAGGCGGACGGGATGAACACTGAAGCTTTCTTT
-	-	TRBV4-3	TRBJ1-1	CASSGYHGSTEAFF	TGCGCCAGCAGCGGTTATCACGGGTCCACTGAAGCTTTCTTT
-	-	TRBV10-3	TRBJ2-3	CAIGPSGTDTQYF	TGTGCCATAGGACCTAGCGGCACAGATACGCAGTATTTT
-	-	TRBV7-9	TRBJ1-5	CASRQDNQPQHF	TGTGCCAGCAGACAGGACAATCAGCCCCAGCATTTT
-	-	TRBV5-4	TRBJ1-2	CASSLEYRDYGYTF	TGTGCCAGCAGCTTGGAGTACAGGGATTATGGCTACACCTTC
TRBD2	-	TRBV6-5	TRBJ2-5	CASSYTSGNQETQYF	TGTGCCAGCAGTTACACTAGCGGCAACCAAGAGACCCAGTACTTC
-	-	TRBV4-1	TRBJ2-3	CASSQVEGPRTDTQYF	TGCGCCAGCAGCCAAGTGGAGGGCCCTCGGACAGATACGCAGTATTTT
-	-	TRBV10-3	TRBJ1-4	CAISERGEKLFF	TGTGCCATCAGTGAGAGGGGGGAAAAACTGTTTTTT
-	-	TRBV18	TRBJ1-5	CASSPYSGPNSYSNQPQHF	TGTGCCAGCTCACCTTATTCGGGTCCGAATTCTTATAGCAATCAGCCCCAGCATTTT
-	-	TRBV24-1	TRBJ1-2	CATSRGGNGYTF	TGTGCCACCAGTCGGGGGGGTAATGGCTACACCTTC
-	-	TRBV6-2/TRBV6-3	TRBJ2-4	CASRPRNGRGSHGNIQYF	TGTGCCAGCAGGCCTCGTAATGGTCGGGGGAGCCATGGAAACATTCAGTACTTC
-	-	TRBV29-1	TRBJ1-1	CSVKRYNRDNTEAFF	TGCAGCGTTAAGCGGTACAACAGGGACAACACTGAAGCTTTCTTT
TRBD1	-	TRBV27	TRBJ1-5	CASSVGQGITQPQHF	TGTGCCAGCAGTGTGGGACAGGGGATCACTCAGCCCCAGCATTTT
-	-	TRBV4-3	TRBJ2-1	CASSRETGPYNEQFF	TGCGCCAGCAGCCGGGAAACAGGCCCCTACAATGAGCAGTTCTTC
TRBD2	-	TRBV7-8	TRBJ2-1	CASLTSGRGYEQFF	TGTGCCAGCTTGACTAGCGGGAGGGGTTATGAGCAGTTCTTC
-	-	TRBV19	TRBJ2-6	CASSPTGANVLTF	TGTGCCAGTAGTCCTACTGGGGCCAACGTCCTGACTTTC
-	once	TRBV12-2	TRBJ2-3	CASRSGPEREGRTDTQYF	TGTGCAAGTCGCTCAGGTCCCGAGCGGGAGGGCAGGACAGATACGCAGTATTTT
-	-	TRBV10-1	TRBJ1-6	CASSEWSRGEAILGNSPLHF	TGCGCCAGCAGTGAATGGTCGCGGGGAGAGGCCATTTTGGGGAATTCACCCCTCCACTTT
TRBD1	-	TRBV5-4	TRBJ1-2	CASSFKTGTDGYTF	TGTGCCAGCAGCTTCAAGACAGGGACGGATGGCTACACCTTC